This TCR beta chain was recovered during a study of Tregs in tolerant kidney transplant recipients. Overall study findings and caveats: Biological reproducibility was not directly addressed in this study.

V lost 4 bases to trimming and J lost 8 bases, with 11 bases between them. The germline gives CDR1 SGHTA, CDR2 FQGNSA. This CDR3 is 13 amino acids long. In the case of this clone: Antigen: not known. With the read ending 3 residues before the CDR3 end, the germline J gene is used to fill in that end.

Recipients received nonmyeloablative bone marrow transplants from related graft donors, with transient mixed chimerism. Thawed PBMCs were FACS-sorted into unstimulated CD4+CD25+CD127- regulatory T cells, CD4+CD25- non-regulatory cells, CD4 and CD8 cells. Some clones are missing from TCRdb's copy, which holds only in-frame ones; the method was immunoSEQ multiplex PCR. The sample includes nearly 15,000 clones. Sequenced here: CD4+ T cells from blood (PBMCs), sampled 12 months after the transplant. The chain carries TRBV7-2 and TRBJ1-4; D remains ambiguous. The sequence derives from a human patient who received a combined kidney and bone marrow transplant. Part of the T cell pool may stem from the graft donor. The part of the CDR3 DNA that was read is TGTGCCAGCAGCTCGATGCGAAGCGAAAAA. It specifies CASSSMRSEK. The full CDR3 protein reads CASSSMRSEKLFF.